The 27 T cell receptor beta chains listed next were all sequenced from one sample in a study of blood T cell repertoires in COVID-19. Here immunoSEQ multiplex PCR was the method, and the copy in TCRdb shows in-frame clones only, minus some. In the table there are 300,000 to 350,000 clones, about nine tenths of which are singletons. Source material: peripheral blood. All receptors come from a woman in her twenties or thirties with COVID-19, enrolled during active disease.

The V call is TRBV7-9, the J call TRBJ2-5; a weak D match, TRBD1 (6 bases). This CDR3 region has 16 residues. Per germline, CDR1 SEHNR and CDR2 FQNEAQ (reference sequence). V shed 4 bases and J shed 6 bases, with 21 bases lying between them. CDR3 region: CASSWPMGHPVKTQYF. CDR3 DNA: TGTGCCAGCAGCTGGCCAATGGGACACCCAGTAAAGACCCAGTACTTC.

This clone was found a few times. The chain recombines TRBV6-1 with TRBJ1-2; D is unresolved. Germline V gene data show CDR1 as MNHNS and CDR2 as SASEGT. The ends were cut back, 0 bases at V and 5 bases at J, with 10 bases in the middle. CDR3 length: 14 amino acids. The DNA of the CDR3 is TGTGCCAGCAGTGAAGCGGCATACGGGTATGGCTACACCTTC. Protein sequence: CASSEAAYGYGYTF.

The chain has TRBV7-9 and TRBJ2-1, with D maybe TRBD2 (6 bases). The CDR3 consists of 15 residues. Germline V gene lookup returns CDR1 SEHNR and CDR2 FQNEAQ (reference sequence). Trimming left V 2 bases short and J 9 bases short, with 17 bases between. CDR3 region: CASSLMEGRGSEQFF. The CDR3 bases are TGTGCCAGCAGCTTAATGGAGGGTAGGGGCAGTGAGCAGTTCTTC.

This clone showed up just a few times. Within the sample, other DNA sequences also encode this same CDR3. The chain is built from TRBV7-9 and TRBJ2-5; TRBD2 agrees at 7 bases. This CDR3 is built from 14 residues. CDR1 is SEHNR, CDR2 FQNEAQ, per germline (reference sequence). Trimming cost V 5 bases and J 3 bases; bases outside gene matches: 6. CDR3 in amino acids: CASSPWAGEETQYF. The CDR3 DNA reads TGTGCCAGCAGCCCCTGGGCGGGGGAAGAGACCCAGTACTTC. Full variable domain (missing parts from reference TRBV7-9 and TRBJ2-5): DTGVSQNPRHKITKRGQNVTFRCDPISEHNRLYWYRQTLGQGPEFLTYFQNEAQLEKSRLLSDRFSAERPKGSFSTLEIQRTEQGDSAMYLCASSPWAGEETQYFGPGTRLLVL.

This chain links TRBV6-5 with TRBJ1-2; 9 bases line up with TRBD1. V was pared by 6 bases and J by 4 bases, with 6 bases of the junction left unmatched. The germline V gene has CDR1 MNHEY and CDR2 SVGAGI. CDR3 size: 14 residues. CDR3 in DNA: TGTGCCAGCAGAGACGGACAGGGGAGCTATGGCTACACCTTC. This codes for CASRDGQGSYGYTF.

This chain connects TRBV2 to TRBJ2-1; 15 bases agree with TRBD2. This CDR3 has 18 residues. V was clipped by 11 bases and J by 1 base; unmatched bases: 12. From germline, CDR1 is SNHLY and CDR2 FYNNEI. For the CDR3, the DNA is TGTGCCTCTTTAGGACTAGCGGGGGGGCTAAGTTCCTACAATGAGCAGTTCTTC. It translates to CASLGLAGGLSSYNEQFF. Full variable domain (outside the CDR3, taken from reference TRBV2 and TRBJ2-1): EPEVTQTPSHQVTQMGQEVILRCVPISNHLYFYWYRQILGQKVEFLVSFYNNEISEKSEIFDDQFSVERPDGSNFTLKIRSTKLEDSAMYFCASLGLAGGLSSYNEQFFGPGTRLTVL.

The CDR3 DNA reads TGTGCCAGCACGGCGCGTGGAGGCTTGTCGGGAGATACGCAGTATTTT. Its protein product is CASTARGGLSGDTQYF. The gene calls are TRBV27 and TRBJ2-3; TRBD2 is a possible D gene (5 bases). The CDR3 covers 16 residues. V shed 7 bases and J shed 5 bases, with 22 bases lying between them. From germline, CDR1 is MNHEY and CDR2 SMNVEV (reference sequence).

Points on this clone: Within the sample, other DNA sequences also encode this same CDR3. The chain combines TRBV9 with TRBJ2-7; 9 bases agree with TRBD1. Losses at the gene ends were 4 bases for V and 3 bases for J; bases not matched to a gene: 2. The CDR3 is 13 amino acids. Germline CDR1 and CDR2: SGDLS and YYNGEE. CDR3 sequence: CASSPGQGYEQYF. The CDR3, as DNA: TGTGCCAGCAGCCCGGGACAGGGCTACGAGCAGTACTTC.

The CDR3, as DNA: TGTGCCAGTAGTATAGTTAGCGAGCTAGCCAAAAACATTCAGTACTTC. As protein: CASSIVSELAKNIQYF. This chain uses TRBV19 with TRBJ2-4; possibly TRBD2 for D (5 bases). V was clipped by 1 base and J by 0 bases, with 10 bases between them. From germline, CDR1 is LNHDA and CDR2 SQIVND (reference sequence). The CDR3 length is 16 residues.

In its sample, this clone was seen once. The rearrangement joins TRBV19 to TRBJ1-2, with D maybe TRBD1 (6 bases). The CDR3 loop spans 15 amino acids. Trimming took 7 bases from V and 0 from J, leaving 15 bases between them. Germline V gene sequence: CDR1 LNHDA, CDR2 SQIVND (reference sequence). The CDR3 DNA sequence: TGTGCCAGTACCCGACGGACAGCTTCTAACTATGGCTACACCTTC. Translated: CASTRRTASNYGYTF. The full variable domain, completed using reference TRBV19 and TRBJ1-2, is DGGITQSPKYLFRKEGQNVTLSCEQNLNHDAMYWYRQDPGQGLRLIYYSQIVNDFQKGDIAEGYSVSREKKESFPLTVTSAQKNPTAFYLCASTRRTASNYGYTFGSGTRLTVV.

The chain carries TRBV5-6 and TRBJ2-5; TRBD2 matches 13 bases. Per germline, CDR1 SGHDT and CDR2 YYEEEE. The J segment lost 4 bases and the V segment lost 0 bases, leaving 3 bases of the junction unmatched. The CDR3 contains 16 residues. In DNA form, the CDR3 reads TGTGCCAGCAGCTTGGAGGGACTAGCGGGGCGAGAGACCCAGTACTTC. As protein: CASSLEGLAGRETQYF.

This clone appeared once. The J gene is TRBJ2-7, the V gene TRBV7-3; a weak D match, TRBD2 (5 bases). V was cut by 5 bases and J by 5 bases, with 13 bases left in between. The V gene's germline CDR1 is SGHTA and CDR2 FQGTGA. The CDR3 spans 13 residues. The CDR3 region is CASSPSGVDEQYF. CDR3 nucleotides: TGTGCCAGCAGCCCCTCCGGGGTGGACGAGCAGTACTTC.

The J gene is TRBJ1-6, the V gene TRBV6-5; no firm D call. V dropped 6 bases and J dropped 13 bases, with 13 bases sitting between them. Germline assignment: CDR1 MNHEY and CDR2 SVGAGI. CDR3 size: 12 residues. CDR3: CASRREHGPLHF. CDR3 DNA sequence: TGTGCCAGCAGGAGGGAACACGGCCCCCTCCACTTT.

The J gene is TRBJ1-5, the V gene TRBV24-1; D perhaps matches TRBD1 (6 bases). V shed 7 bases and J shed 7 bases, with 16 bases lying between them. Germline loops: CDR1 KGHDR, CDR2 SFDVKD. The CDR3 is 14 residues long. CDR3 DNA: TGTGCCACCAGCGCTTCGACAGGCGTGCAGCCCCAGCATTTT. The encoded protein is CATSASTGVQPQHF.

Only a few counts were recorded for this clone. J is TRBJ1-1 and V is TRBV6-5; 7 nucleotides agree with TRBD1. Germline V gene sequence: CDR1 MNHEY, CDR2 SVGAGI. This CDR3 region has 12 residues. Trimming at V came to 4 bases and at J to 14 bases, leaving 10 bases not matched to a gene. CDR3 loop: CASSFSGQRKFF. The CDR3 DNA reads as TGTGCCAGCAGTTTTTCGGGACAGCGGAAATTCTTT.

This clone was detected only a few times. This rearrangement joins TRBV18 to TRBJ1-3, with a possible D match to TRBD1 (6 bases). V gave up 2 bases and J gave up 4 bases, with 9 bases separating them. Germline values: CDR1 KGHSH, CDR2 LQKENI. CDR3 length equals 14 residues. The CDR3 is CASSPVGTGNTIYF. The DNA of the CDR3 is TGTGCCAGCTCACCAGTGGGGACAGGAAACACCATATATTTT.

CDR3 loop: CASSPAVTSGVNEQFF. The CDR3 DNA reads TGCGCCAGCAGCCCAGCAGTGACTAGCGGGGTCAATGAGCAGTTCTTC. The V gene is TRBV5-1, the J gene TRBJ2-1; 11 bases fit TRBD2. The germline CDR1 and CDR2 sequences are SGHRS and YFSETQ. The length of the CDR3 is 16 residues. The J segment lost 6 bases and the V segment lost 4 bases, leaving 9 bases of the junction unmatched.

V usage is TRBV6-4 and J usage is TRBJ1-6, with a weak D call TRBD1 (6 bases). The CDR3 has 14 residues. The V gene's germline CDR1 is MRHNA and CDR2 SNTAGT. The germline V and J ends were trimmed by 6 bases and 5 bases, with 11 bases remaining between them. For the CDR3, the DNA is TGTGCCAGCAGCCTGACAGGCGATAATTCACCCCTCCACTTT. Its translation is CASSLTGDNSPLHF.

The CDR3: CASSPTGRRETQYF. CDR3 nucleotide sequence: TGTGCCAGCAGTCCAACAGGGCGGCGGGAGACCCAGTACTTC. The rearrangement joins TRBV2 to TRBJ2-5; TRBD1 is a possible D gene (6 bases). Germline-derived CDR1 and CDR2 are SNHLY and FYNNEI. The CDR3 runs 14 residues. The ends were cut back, 5 bases at V and 5 bases at J, with 15 bases in the middle.

The chain is built from TRBV4-3 and TRBJ2-5; D is possibly TRBD1 (6 bases). Germline V gene sequence: CDR1 LGHNA, CDR2 YSLEER. V lost 4 bases and J lost 5, with 17 bases in between. The length of the CDR3 is 15 residues. The DNA of the CDR3 is TGCGCCAGCAGCCTCGATCAAGGGGGAAGGGAGACCCAGTACTTC. It encodes CASSLDQGGRETQYF.

This chain connects TRBV7-8 to TRBJ2-7, with D maybe TRBD2 (6 bases). Germline V lookup: CDR1 SGHVS, CDR2 FQNEAQ. This CDR3 spans 14 amino acids. The V gene lost 5 bases and the J gene lost 1 base, with 12 bases spanning the gap. CDR3 in DNA: TGTGCCAGCAGCCTAGGGGACTTTTCCTACGAGCAGTACGTC. As protein: CASSLGDFSYEQYV.

The chain recombines TRBV11-2 with TRBJ2-3, with D unclear. Per germline, CDR1 SGHAT and CDR2 FQNNGV. The V and J ends lost 1 base and 0 bases respectively, with 8 bases between them. The CDR3 has 15 amino acids. The CDR3 DNA is TGTGCCAGCAGCTTAGCACTCATCAGCACAGATACGCAGTATTTT. As protein: CASSLALISTDTQYF. The variable domain in full, completed from reference TRBV11-2 and TRBJ2-3, reads EAGVAQSPRYKIIEKRQSVAFWCNPISGHATLYWYQQILGQGPKLLIQFQNNGVVDDSQLPKDRFSAERLKGVDSTLKIQPAKLEDSAVYLCASSLALISTDTQYFGPGTRLTVL.

This rearrangement joins TRBV2 to TRBJ1-3; no clear D. Trimming stripped 4 bases from V and 3 bases from J, with 7 bases between. From germline, CDR1 is SNHLY and CDR2 FYNNEI. CDR3 length equals 13 residues. The CDR3 region is CASSGSGGNTIYF. In DNA form, the CDR3 reads TGTGCCAGCAGTGGCAGCGGTGGAAACACCATATATTTT.

The V call is TRBV5-5, the J call TRBJ1-6, with 9 bases identical to TRBD1. CDR3 size: 15 residues. J lost 13 bases, V lost 4 bases, and 12 bases had no gene match. Germline V lookup: CDR1 SGHKS, CDR2 YYEKEE (reference sequence). The CDR3 sequence: CASSKNRDRVRPLHF. The CDR3 DNA sequence: TGTGCCAGCAGCAAAAACCGGGACAGGGTGCGTCCCCTCCACTTT.

This chain connects TRBV6-5 to TRBJ1-2, with TRBD1 identical over 9 bases. The V and J ends lost 7 bases and 10 bases, in that order; junction bases with no gene match: 10. Germline V CDR1 and CDR2: MNHEY, SVGAGI. The CDR3 contains 13 residues. This CDR3 reads CASTSPGTGIYTF. The CDR3 DNA reads TGTGCCAGCACCTCTCCGGGGACAGGGATCTACACCTTC.

CDR3 amino acids: CASSPDRAGTEAFF. The CDR3 nucleotides read TGTGCCAGCTCACCAGACAGGGCGGGCACTGAAGCTTTCTTT. The chain carries TRBV18 and TRBJ1-1; 7 bases map to TRBD1. Germline trimming cut 2 bases from V and 4 bases from J; bases unmatched to any gene: 4. Germline V gives CDR1 KGHSH, CDR2 LQKENI. The CDR3 spans 14 residues.

V gene TRBV18 combines with J gene TRBJ1-5; the D is unclear. CDR3 length equals 15 residues. Per germline, CDR1 KGHSH and CDR2 LQKENI. Trimming removed 3 bases from V and 4 bases from J, with 13 bases in between. CDR3 coding DNA: TGTGCCAGCTCACCGTGGGGAGGCCGAAATCAGCCCCAGCATTTT. Encoded protein: CASSPWGGRNQPQHF.